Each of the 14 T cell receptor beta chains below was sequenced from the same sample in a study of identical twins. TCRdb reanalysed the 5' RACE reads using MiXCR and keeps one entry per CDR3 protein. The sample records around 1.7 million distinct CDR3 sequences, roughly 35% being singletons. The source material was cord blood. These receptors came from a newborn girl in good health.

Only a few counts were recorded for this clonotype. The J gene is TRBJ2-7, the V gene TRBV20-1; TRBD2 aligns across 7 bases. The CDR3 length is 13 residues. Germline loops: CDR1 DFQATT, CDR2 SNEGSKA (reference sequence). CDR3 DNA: TGCAGCCTTCGGGGGAGGGTGATCTACGAGCAGTACTTC. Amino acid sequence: CSLRGRVIYEQYF.

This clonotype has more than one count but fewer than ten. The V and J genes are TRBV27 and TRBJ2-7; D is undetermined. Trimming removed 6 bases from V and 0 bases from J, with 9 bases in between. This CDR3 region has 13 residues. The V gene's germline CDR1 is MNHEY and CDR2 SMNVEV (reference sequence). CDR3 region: CASRARISYEQYF. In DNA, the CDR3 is TGTGCCAGCAGGGCTAGGATCTCCTACGAGCAGTACTTC.

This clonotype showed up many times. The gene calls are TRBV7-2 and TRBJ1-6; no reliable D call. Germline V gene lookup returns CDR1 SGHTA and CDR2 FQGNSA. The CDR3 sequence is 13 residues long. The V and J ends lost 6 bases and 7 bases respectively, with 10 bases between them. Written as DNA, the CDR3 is TGTGCCAGCAGTTTCGACCGAAATTCACCCCTCCACTTT. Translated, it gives CASSFDRNSPLHF. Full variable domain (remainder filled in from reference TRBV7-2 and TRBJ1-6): GAGVSQSPSNKVTEKGKDVELRCDPISGHTALYWYRQSLGQGLEFLIYFQGNSAPDKSGLPSDRFSAERTGGSVSTLTIQRTQQEDSAVYLCASSFDRNSPLHFGNGTRLTVT.

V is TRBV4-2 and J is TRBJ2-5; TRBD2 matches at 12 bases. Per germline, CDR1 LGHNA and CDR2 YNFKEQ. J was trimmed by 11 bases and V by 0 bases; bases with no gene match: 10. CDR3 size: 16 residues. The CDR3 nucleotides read TGTGCCAGCAGCCAAGATCTGACTAGCGGGAGACATGAGCAGTACTTC. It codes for CASSQDLTSGRHEQYF.

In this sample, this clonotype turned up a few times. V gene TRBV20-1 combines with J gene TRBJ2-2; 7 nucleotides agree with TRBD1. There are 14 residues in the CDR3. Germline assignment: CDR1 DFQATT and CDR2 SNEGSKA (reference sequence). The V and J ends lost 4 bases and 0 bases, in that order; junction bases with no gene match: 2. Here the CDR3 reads CSATTGTNTGELFF. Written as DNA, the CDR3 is TGCAGTGCTACGACAGGGACGAACACCGGGGAGCTGTTTTTT.

DNA of the CDR3: TGTGCCAGCAGTTGGGGGACTCCCTTTAGCAATCAGCCCCAGCATTTT. Translating it yields CASSWGTPFSNQPQHF. This chain connects TRBV28 to TRBJ1-5; D may be TRBD1 (5 bases). V was pared by 4 bases and J by 0 bases, with 13 bases between. The CDR3 length is 16 residues. Germline lookup yields CDR1 MDHEN and CDR2 SYDVKM.

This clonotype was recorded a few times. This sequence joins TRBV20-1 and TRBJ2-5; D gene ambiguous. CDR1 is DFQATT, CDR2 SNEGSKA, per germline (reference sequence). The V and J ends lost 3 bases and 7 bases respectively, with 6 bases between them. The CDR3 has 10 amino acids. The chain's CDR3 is CSARFRTQYF. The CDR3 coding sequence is TGCAGTGCTAGGTTCCGGACCCAGTACTTC.

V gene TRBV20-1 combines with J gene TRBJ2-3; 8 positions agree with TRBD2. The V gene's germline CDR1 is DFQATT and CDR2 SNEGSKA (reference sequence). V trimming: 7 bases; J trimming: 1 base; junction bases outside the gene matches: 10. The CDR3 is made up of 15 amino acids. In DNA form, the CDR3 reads TGCAGTGTAGACGGGGGGGCCCGTCGCACAGATACGCAGTATTTT. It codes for CSVDGGARRTDTQYF.

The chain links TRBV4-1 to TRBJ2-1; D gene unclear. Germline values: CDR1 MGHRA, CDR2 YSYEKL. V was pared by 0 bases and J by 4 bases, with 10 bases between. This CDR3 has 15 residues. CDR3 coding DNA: TGCGCCAGCAGCCAAGATTGGGGAAGGTACAATGAGCAGTTCTTC. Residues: CASSQDWGRYNEQFF.

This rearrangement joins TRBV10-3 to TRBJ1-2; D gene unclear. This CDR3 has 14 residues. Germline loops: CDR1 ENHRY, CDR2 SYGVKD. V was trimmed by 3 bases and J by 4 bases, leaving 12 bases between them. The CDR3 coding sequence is TGTGCCATCAGTGAAAGGCAGGAGGGCTATGGCTACACCTTC. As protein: CAISERQEGYGYTF.

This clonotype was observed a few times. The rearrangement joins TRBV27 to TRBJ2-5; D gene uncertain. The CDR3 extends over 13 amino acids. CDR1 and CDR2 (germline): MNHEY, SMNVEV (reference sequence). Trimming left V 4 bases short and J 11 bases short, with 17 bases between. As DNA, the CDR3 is TGTGCCAGCAGTTCGGTCGTTAACAATGAGCAGTACTTC. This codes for CASSSVVNNEQYF.

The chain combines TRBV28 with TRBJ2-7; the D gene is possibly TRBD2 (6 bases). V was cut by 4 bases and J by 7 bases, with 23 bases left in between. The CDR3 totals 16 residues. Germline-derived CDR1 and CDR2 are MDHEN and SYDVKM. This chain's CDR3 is CASSSASGLIYNEQYF. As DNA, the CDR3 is TGTGCCAGCAGTTCCGCGTCGGGACTTATCTACAATGAGCAGTACTTC.

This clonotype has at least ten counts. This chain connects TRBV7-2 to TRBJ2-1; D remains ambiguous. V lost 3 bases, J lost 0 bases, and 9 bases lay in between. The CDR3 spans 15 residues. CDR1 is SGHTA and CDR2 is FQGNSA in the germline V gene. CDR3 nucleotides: TGTGCCAGCAGCTTTCGGCAGAGCTCCTACAATGAGCAGTTCTTC. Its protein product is CASSFRQSSYNEQFF.

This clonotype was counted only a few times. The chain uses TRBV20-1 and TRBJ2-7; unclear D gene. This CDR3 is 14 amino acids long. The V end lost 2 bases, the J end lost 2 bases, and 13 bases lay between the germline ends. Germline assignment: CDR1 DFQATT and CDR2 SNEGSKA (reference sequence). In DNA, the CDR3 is TGCAGTGCTAGAAGTCCCAGTTCGACCTACGAGCAGTACTTC. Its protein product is CSARSPSSTYEQYF.